These 14 T cell receptor beta chains were sequenced from one sample in a study of T cells in Graves' hyperthyroidism and ophthalmopathy. RNA transcripts provided the source from which TCR beta CDR3 regions were amplified. A set of HTBI primers served as the primers for a first-round RT-PCR of the TCR CDR3. TCRdb fed the multiplex PCR reads into MiXCR, producing one record per CDR3 protein. The data show some 300,000 distinct CDR3 sequences, with about 14% seen just once and almost 8% held by the top ten. Sequencing was carried out using blood. The receptor set was obtained from a woman in her 30s with Graves' hyperthyroidism that later progressed to Graves' ophthalmopathy.

This clonotype was counted many times. This chain links TRBV27 with TRBJ2-4, with D maybe TRBD1 (6 bases). This CDR3 is built from 16 residues. Germline lookup yields CDR1 MNHEY and CDR2 SMNVEV (reference sequence). Trimming shortened V by 2 bases and J by 8 bases, and 19 bases separated the two germline ends. The CDR3 here is CASSLAQGSSMDIQYF. The CDR3 DNA sequence: TGTGCCAGCAGTTTAGCCCAGGGGTCCTCCATGGACATTCAGTACTTC.

The sample holds many counts of this clonotype. This sequence joins TRBV27 and TRBJ2-5; D unresolved. This CDR3 has 16 amino acids. V lost 3 bases and J 0 bases, leaving 14 bases between the germline ends. Germline CDR1 MNHEY, CDR2 SMNVEV (reference sequence). The CDR3 sequence is CASSFGPPSYQETQYF. CDR3 nucleotide sequence: TGTGCCAGCAGTTTCGGACCCCCTAGTTACCAAGAGACCCAGTACTTC.

The table lists this clonotype with many counts. The rearrangement links TRBV29-1 to TRBJ2-7; 9 bases align to TRBD1. This CDR3 has 13 amino acids. V lost 7 bases to trimming and J lost 3 bases; unmatched junction nucleotides: 7. Germline V gives CDR1 SQVTM, CDR2 ANQGSEA. CDR3 sequence (DNA): TGCAGCGCTGGTGGGACAGGGAACTACGAGCAGTACTTC. Protein sequence: CSAGGTGNYEQYF.

This clonotype was seen a few times. The V call is TRBV9, the J call TRBJ2-3, with D possibly being TRBD2 (6 bases). Trimming removed 3 bases from V and 1 base from J, with 12 bases in between. Germline-derived CDR1 and CDR2 are SGDLS and YYNGEE. This CDR3 region has 15 residues. The CDR3 DNA sequence: TGTGCCAGCAGCGAGACTAGGACGGGCACAGATACGCAGTATTTT. This gives the protein CASSETRTGTDTQYF.

This clonotype has ten or more counts. The J gene is TRBJ1-1, the V gene TRBV27, with 7 bases aligning to TRBD1. Germline V gene sequence: CDR1 MNHEY, CDR2 SMNVEV (reference sequence). There are 13 residues in the CDR3. The junction had 3 bases not matched to a gene; V was cut back by 3 bases and J by 5 bases. The CDR3, as DNA: TGTGCCAGCAGTTTGACAGGGCGAACTGAAGCTTTCTTT. It is translated as CASSLTGRTEAFF.

Notes on this clonotype: Just one base apart from a much larger clone, this may be a read error. V usage is TRBV5-1 and J usage is TRBJ2-1; D unresolved. The length of the CDR3 is 13 residues. Germline V lookup: CDR1 SGHRS, CDR2 YFSETQ. Trimming pared 10 bases from V and 7 bases from J, leaving 18 bases between. CDR3 sequence reads: CAGATMVGNEQFF. CDR3 DNA sequence: TGCGCCGGCGCCACCATGGTGGGGAATGAGCAGTTCTTC. Full variable domain (outside the CDR3, taken from reference TRBV5-1 and TRBJ2-1): KAGVTQTPRYLIKTRGQQVTLSCSPISGHRSVSWYQQTPGQGLQFLFEYFSETQRNKGNFPGRFSGRQFSNSRSEMNVSTLELGDSALYLCAGATMVGNEQFFGPGTRLTVL.

This clonotype was observed many times. The rearrangement joins TRBV12-3 or TRBV12-4 to TRBJ2-1; D may be TRBD1 or TRBD2 (5 bases each). Trimming removed 5 bases from V and 7 bases from J, with 9 bases in between. The CDR3 totals 12 residues. The CDR3 region is CASSDGGNEQFF. The DNA for the CDR3 is TGTGCCAGCAGTGATGGGGGTAATGAGCAGTTCTTC.

This clonotype was detected ten times or more. The rearrangement joins TRBV20-1 to TRBJ2-1, with D unresolved. Germline CDR1 is DFQATT and CDR2 is SNEGSKA (reference sequence). The V and J ends lost 4 bases and 4 bases respectively, with 11 bases between them. The CDR3 loop spans 13 amino acids. CDR3 amino acids: CSAIYSEYNEQFF. The CDR3 coding sequence is TGCAGTGCTATTTATTCGGAATACAATGAGCAGTTCTTC.

This clonotype came up many times. The chain has TRBV7-2 and TRBJ2-3, with 10 bases that match TRBD2. This CDR3 has 16 amino acids. Germline CDR1 reads SGHTA; CDR2 reads FQGNSA. The ends lost 6 bases at V and 1 base at J; junction bases unmatched: 7. The CDR3 DNA sequence: TGTGCCAGCAGGCCCAGACTAGCGGGTGGCACAGATACGCAGTATTTT. Translation gives CASRPRLAGGTDTQYF.

This clonotype appeared many times. V and J are TRBV12-3 or TRBV12-4 and TRBJ1-2; TRBD1 matches at 7 bases. The CDR3 totals 18 residues. After removal of 3 bases from V and 5 bases from J, the junction contained 18 bases not matched to a gene. The CDR3 is CASSLYGTAGHSKYGYTF. The CDR3 DNA sequence: TGTGCCAGCAGTTTGTATGGGACAGCAGGACATTCGAAATATGGCTACACCTTC.

This chain connects TRBV6-1 to TRBJ1-2; no firm D call. Trimming pared 7 bases from V and 8 bases from J, leaving 23 bases between. The CDR3 runs to 15 residues. The germline gives CDR1 MNHNS, CDR2 SASEGT. This chain's CDR3 is CASIDPAGVSGGYTF. Here the CDR3 DNA reads TGTGCCAGCATAGACCCGGCCGGCGTCTCGGGAGGCTACACCTTC.

This clonotype showed up many times. V usage is TRBV5-6 and J usage is TRBJ1-2, with D tentatively TRBD1 (5 bases). Germline V gene data show CDR1 as SGHDT and CDR2 as YYEEEE. There are 14 residues in the CDR3. V lost 3 bases to trimming and J lost 2 bases, with 11 bases between them. The CDR3 region has the DNA TGTGCCAGCAGCTGGGACGGTATCAACTATGGCTACACCTTC. Residues: CASSWDGINYGYTF.

This clonotype was observed a few times. This CDR3 reads CSARDNVGNTGELFF. DNA of the CDR3: TGCAGTGCTAGAGATAACGTAGGGAACACCGGGGAGCTGTTTTTT. This chain connects TRBV20-1 to TRBJ2-2; D gene unclear. CDR1 DFQATT and CDR2 SNEGSKA come from the germline V gene (reference sequence). V shed 0 bases and J shed 1 base, with 9 bases lying between them. This CDR3 comprises 15 residues.

This clonotype was counted ten times or more. The conserved phenylalanine or tryptophan normally closing the CDR3 is absent here, so this likely arose from a read error. This chain uses TRBV27 with TRBJ2-7; D not resolved. Trimming removed 3 bases at V and 3 bases at J, with 9 bases between. The CDR3 length is 13 residues. From germline, CDR1 is MNHEY and CDR2 SMNVEV (reference sequence). This CDR3 is CASSFGPNYEQYL. As DNA, the CDR3 is TGTGCCAGCAGTTTTGGACCGAACTACGAGCAGTACCTC.